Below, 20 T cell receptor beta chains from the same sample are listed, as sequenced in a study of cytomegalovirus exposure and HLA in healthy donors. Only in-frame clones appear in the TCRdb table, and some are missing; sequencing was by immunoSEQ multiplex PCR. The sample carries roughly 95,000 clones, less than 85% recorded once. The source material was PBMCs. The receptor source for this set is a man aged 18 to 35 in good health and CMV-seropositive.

CDR3 in DNA: TGTGCCAGCTCACCGGGGGACAGGGGCGGGCAGCCCCAGCATTTT. Its translation is CASSPGDRGGQPQHF. The chain joins TRBV18 to TRBJ1-5, with 10 bases lining up with TRBD1. This CDR3 spans 15 amino acids. CDR1 is KGHSH, CDR2 LQKENI, per germline. J was trimmed by 7 bases and V by 3 bases; bases with no gene match: 6.

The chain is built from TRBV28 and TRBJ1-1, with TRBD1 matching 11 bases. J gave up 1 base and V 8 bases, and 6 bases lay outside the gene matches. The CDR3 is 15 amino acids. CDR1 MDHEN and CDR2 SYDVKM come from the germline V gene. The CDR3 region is CASWTGGEGNTEAFF. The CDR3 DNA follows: TGTGCCAGCTGGACAGGGGGCGAGGGGAACACTGAAGCTTTCTTT.

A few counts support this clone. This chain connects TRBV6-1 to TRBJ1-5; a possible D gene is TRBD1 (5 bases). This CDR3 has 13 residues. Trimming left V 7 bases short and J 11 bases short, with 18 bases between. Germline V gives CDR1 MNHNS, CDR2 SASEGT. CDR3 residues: CASMAQMGEAQHF. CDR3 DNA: TGTGCCAGCATGGCGCAAATGGGGGAGGCCCAGCATTTT.

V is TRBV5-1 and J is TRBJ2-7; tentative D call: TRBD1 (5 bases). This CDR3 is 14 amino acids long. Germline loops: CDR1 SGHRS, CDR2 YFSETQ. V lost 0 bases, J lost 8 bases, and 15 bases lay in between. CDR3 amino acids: CASSLAGQGSQQYF. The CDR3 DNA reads TGCGCCAGCAGCTTGGCAGGGCAGGGTTCCCAGCAGTACTTC.

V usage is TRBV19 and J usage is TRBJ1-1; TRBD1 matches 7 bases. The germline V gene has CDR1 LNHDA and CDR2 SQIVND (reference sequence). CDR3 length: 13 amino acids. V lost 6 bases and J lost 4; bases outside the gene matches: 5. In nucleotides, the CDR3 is TGTGCCAGTAGCTTACAGGGGATCACTGAAGCTTTCTTT. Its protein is CASSLQGITEAFF.

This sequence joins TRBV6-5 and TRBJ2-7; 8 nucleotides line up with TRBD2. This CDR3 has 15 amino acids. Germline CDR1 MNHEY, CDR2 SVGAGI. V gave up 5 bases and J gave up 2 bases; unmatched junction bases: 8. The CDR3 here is CASSRTKAGAYEQYF. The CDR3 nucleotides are TGTGCCAGCAGTCGGACTAAAGCGGGAGCCTACGAGCAGTACTTC.

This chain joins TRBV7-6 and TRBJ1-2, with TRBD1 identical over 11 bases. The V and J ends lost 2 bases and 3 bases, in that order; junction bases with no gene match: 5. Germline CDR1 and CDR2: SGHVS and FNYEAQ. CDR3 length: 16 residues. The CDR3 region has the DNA TGTGCCAGCAGCTTAACCGGGACAGGGGGGGACTATGGCTACACCTTC. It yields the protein CASSLTGTGGDYGYTF.

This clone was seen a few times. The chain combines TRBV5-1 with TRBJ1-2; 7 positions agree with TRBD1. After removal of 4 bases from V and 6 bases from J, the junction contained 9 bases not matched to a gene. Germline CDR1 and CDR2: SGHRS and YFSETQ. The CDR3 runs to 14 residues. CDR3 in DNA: TGCGCCAGCAGCACTCAACAGGGGATCGATGGCTACACCTTC. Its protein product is CASSTQQGIDGYTF. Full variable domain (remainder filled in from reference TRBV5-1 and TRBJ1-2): KAGVTQTPRYLIKTRGQQVTLSCSPISGHRSVSWYQQTPGQGLQFLFEYFSETQRNKGNFPGRFSGRQFSNSRSEMNVSTLELGDSALYLCASSTQQGIDGYTFGSGTRLTVV.

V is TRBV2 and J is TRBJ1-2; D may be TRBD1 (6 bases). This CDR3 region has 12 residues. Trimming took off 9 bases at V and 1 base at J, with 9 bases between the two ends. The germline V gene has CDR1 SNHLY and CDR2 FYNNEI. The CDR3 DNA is TGTGCCAGACAGGGTTTTAACTATGGCTACACCTTC. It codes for CARQGFNYGYTF.

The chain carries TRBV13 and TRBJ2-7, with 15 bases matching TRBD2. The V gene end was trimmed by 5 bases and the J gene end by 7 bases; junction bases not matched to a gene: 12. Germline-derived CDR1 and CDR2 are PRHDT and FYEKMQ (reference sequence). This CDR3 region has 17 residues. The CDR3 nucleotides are TGTGCCAGCAGCCCGGGACTAGCGGGAGGCCCCCGTAGGGAGCAGTACTTC. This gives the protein CASSPGLAGGPRREQYF.

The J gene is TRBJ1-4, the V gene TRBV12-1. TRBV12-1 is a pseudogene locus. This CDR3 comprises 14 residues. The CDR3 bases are TGTGCCAGCATGGGGGGGTTCACTAATGAAAAACTGTTTTTT. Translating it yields CASMGGFTNEKLFF.

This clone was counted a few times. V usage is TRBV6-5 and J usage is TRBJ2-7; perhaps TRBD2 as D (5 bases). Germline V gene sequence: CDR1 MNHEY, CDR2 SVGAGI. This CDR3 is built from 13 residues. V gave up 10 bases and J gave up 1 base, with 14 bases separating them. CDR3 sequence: CATLDRGSYEQYF. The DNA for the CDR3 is TGTGCCACCTTGGACCGGGGTTCCTACGAGCAGTACTTC.

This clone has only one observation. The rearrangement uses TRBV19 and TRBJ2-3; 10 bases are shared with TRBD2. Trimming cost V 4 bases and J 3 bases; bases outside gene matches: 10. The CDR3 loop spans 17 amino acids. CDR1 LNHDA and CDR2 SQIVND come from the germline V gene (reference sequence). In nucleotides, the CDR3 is TGTGCCAGTAGTAGTAGGCTAGCGGGAGTAATGACAGATACGCAGTATTTT. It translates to CASSSRLAGVMTDTQYF.

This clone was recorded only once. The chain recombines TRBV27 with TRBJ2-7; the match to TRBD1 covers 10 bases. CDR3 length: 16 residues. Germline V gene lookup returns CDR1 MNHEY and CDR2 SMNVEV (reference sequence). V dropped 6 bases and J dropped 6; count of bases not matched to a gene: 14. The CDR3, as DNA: TGTGCCAGCAGCCTTGACAGGGGGCGTCGGTTCGTCGAGCAGTACTTC. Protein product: CASSLDRGRRFVEQYF.

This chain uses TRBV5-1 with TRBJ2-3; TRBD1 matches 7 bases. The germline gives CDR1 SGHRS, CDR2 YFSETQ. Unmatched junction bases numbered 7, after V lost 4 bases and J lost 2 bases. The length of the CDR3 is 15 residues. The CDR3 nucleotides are TGCGCCAGCAGCCAGAGCGACAGGGACACAGATACGCAGTATTTT. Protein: CASSQSDRDTDTQYF.

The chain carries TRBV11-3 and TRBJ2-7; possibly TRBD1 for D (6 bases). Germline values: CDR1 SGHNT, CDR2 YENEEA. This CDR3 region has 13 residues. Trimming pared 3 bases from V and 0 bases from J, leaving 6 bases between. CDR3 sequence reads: CASSLGASYEQYF. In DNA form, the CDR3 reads TGTGCCAGCAGCTTGGGGGCCTCCTACGAGCAGTACTTC.

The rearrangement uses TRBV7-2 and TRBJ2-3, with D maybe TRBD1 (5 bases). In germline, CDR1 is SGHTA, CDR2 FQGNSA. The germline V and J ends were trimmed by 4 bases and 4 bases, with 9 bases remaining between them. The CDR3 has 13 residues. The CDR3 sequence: CASSYAGSDTQYF. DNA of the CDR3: TGTGCCAGCAGCTACGCAGGGTCAGATACGCAGTATTTT. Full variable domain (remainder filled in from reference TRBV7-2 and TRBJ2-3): GAGVSQSPSNKVTEKGKDVELRCDPISGHTALYWYRQSLGQGLEFLIYFQGNSAPDKSGLPSDRFSAERTGGSVSTLTIQRTQQEDSAVYLCASSYAGSDTQYFGPGTRLTVL.

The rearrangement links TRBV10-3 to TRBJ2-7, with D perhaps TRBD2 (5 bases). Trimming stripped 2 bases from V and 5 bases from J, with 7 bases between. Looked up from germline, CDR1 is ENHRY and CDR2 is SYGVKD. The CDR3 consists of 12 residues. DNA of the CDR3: TGTGCCATCAGTGAGGAGGGAGACGAGCAGTACGTC. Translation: CAISEEGDEQYV.

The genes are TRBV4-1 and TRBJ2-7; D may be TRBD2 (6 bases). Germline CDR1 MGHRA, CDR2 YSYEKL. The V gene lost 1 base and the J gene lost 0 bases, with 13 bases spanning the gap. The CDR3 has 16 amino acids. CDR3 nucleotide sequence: TGCGCCAGCAGCCAAGGAATAGCGGCCTCCTCCTACGAGCAGTACTTC. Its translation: CASSQGIAASSYEQYF.

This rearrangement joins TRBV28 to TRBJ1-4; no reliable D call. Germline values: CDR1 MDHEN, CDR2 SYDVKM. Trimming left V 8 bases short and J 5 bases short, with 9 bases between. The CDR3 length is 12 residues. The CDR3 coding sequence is TGTGCCAGCTCCCTAGTGAATGAAAAACTGTTTTTT. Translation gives CASSLVNEKLFF. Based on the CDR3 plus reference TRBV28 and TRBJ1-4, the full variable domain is DVKVTQSSRYLVKRTGEKVFLECVQDMDHENMFWYRQDPGLGLRLIYFSYDVKMKEKGDIPEGYSVSREKKERFSLILESASTNQTSMYLCASSLVNEKLFFGSGTQLSVL.